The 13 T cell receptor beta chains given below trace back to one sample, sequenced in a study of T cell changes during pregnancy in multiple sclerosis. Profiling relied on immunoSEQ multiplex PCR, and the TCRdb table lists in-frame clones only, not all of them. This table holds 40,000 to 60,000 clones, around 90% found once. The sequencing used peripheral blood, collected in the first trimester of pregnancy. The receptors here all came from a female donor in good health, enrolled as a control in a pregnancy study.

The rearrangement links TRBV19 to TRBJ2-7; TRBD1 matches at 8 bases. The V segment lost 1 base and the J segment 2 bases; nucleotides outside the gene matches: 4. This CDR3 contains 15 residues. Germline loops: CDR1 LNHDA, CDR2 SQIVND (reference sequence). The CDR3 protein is CASSIGTGPTYEQYF. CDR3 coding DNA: TGTGCCAGTAGTATAGGGACAGGGCCTACCTACGAGCAGTACTTC.

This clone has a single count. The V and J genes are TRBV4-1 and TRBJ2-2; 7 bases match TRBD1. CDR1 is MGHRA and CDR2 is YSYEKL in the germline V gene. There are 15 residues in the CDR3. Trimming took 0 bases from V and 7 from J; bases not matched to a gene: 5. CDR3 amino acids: CASSQETGWGGELFF. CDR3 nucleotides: TGCGCCAGCAGCCAAGAGACAGGGTGGGGCGGGGAGCTGTTTTTT.

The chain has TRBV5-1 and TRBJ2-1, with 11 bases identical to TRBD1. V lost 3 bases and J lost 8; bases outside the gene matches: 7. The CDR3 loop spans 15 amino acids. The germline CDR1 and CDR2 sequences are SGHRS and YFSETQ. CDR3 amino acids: CASSSGQGAPDEQFF. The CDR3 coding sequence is TGCGCCAGCAGCTCTGGACAGGGGGCGCCGGATGAGCAGTTCTTC. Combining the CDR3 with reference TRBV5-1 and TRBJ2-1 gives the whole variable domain KAGVTQTPRYLIKTRGQQVTLSCSPISGHRSVSWYQQTPGQGLQFLFEYFSETQRNKGNFPGRFSGRQFSNSRSEMNVSTLELGDSALYLCASSSGQGAPDEQFFGPGTRLTVL.

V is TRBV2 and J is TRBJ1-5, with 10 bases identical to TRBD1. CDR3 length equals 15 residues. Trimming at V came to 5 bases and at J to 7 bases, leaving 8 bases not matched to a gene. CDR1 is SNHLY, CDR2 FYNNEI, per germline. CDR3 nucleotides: TGTGCCAGCAGTCTGACAGGGGGCTCGAGGCAGCCCCAGCATTTT. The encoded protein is CASSLTGGSRQPQHF. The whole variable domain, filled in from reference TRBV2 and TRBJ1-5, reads EPEVTQTPSHQVTQMGQEVILRCVPISNHLYFYWYRQILGQKVEFLVSFYNNEISEKSEIFDDQFSVERPDGSNFTLKIRSTKLEDSAMYFCASSLTGGSRQPQHFGDGTRLSIL.

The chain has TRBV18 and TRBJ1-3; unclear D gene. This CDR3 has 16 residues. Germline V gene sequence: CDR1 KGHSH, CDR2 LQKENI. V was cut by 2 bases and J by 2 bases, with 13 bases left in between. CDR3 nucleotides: TGTGCCAGCTCACCATCCACCATCGGTGCTGGAAACACCATATATTTT. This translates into CASSPSTIGAGNTIYF. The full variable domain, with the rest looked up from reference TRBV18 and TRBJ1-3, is NAGVMQNPRHLVRRRGQEARLRCSPMKGHSHVYWYRQLPEEGLKFMVYLQKENIIDESGMPKERFSAEFPKEGPSILRIQQVVRGDSAAYFCASSPSTIGAGNTIYFGEGSWLTVV.

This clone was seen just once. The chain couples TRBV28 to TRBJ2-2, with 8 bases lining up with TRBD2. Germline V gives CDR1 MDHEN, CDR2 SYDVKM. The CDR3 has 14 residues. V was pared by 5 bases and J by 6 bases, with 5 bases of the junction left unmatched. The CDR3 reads CASSLSGGAGELFF. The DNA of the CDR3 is TGTGCCAGCAGTCTCTCCGGGGGGGCCGGGGAGCTGTTTTTT.

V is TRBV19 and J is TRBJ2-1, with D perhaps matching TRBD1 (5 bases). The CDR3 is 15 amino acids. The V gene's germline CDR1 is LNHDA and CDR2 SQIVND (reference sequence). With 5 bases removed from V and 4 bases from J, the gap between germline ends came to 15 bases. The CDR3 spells CASSRRQTSYNEQFF. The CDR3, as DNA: TGTGCCAGTAGTCGACGACAGACCTCTTACAATGAGCAGTTCTTC. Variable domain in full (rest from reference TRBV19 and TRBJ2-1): DGGITQSPKYLFRKEGQNVTLSCEQNLNHDAMYWYRQDPGQGLRLIYYSQIVNDFQKGDIAEGYSVSREKKESFPLTVTSAQKNPTAFYLCASSRRQTSYNEQFFGPGTRLTVL.

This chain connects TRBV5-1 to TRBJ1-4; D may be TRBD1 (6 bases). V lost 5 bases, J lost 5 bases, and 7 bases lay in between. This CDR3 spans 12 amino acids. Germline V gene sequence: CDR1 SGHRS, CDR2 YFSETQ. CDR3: CASRQGNEKLFF. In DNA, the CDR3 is TGCGCCAGCAGACAGGGAAATGAAAAACTGTTTTTT.

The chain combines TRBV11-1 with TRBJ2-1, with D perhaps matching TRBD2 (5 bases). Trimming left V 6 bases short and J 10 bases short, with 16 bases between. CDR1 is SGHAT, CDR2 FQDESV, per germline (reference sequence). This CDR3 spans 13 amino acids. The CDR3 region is CASSHGIPREQFF. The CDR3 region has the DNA TGTGCCAGCAGTCACGGGATCCCTCGGGAGCAGTTCTTC.

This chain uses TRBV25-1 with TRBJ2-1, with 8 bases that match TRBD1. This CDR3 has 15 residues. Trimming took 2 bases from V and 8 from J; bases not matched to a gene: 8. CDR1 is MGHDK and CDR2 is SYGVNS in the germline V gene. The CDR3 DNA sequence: TGTGCCAGCAGTGAACCGGACAGGGATTCCCATGAGCAGTTCTTC. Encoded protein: CASSEPDRDSHEQFF.

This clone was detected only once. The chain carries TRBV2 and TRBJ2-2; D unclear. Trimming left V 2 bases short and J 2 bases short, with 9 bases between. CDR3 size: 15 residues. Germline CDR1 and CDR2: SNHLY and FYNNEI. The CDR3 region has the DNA TGTGCCAGCAGTGAAAGATCGGGTAACACCGGGGAGCTGTTTTTT. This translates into CASSERSGNTGELFF.

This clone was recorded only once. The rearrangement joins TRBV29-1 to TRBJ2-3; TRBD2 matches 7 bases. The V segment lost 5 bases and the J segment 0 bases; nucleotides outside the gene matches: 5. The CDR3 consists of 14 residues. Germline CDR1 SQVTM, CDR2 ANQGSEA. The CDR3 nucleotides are TGCAGCGTTTGGGGACTACAAAGCACAGATACGCAGTATTTT. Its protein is CSVWGLQSTDTQYF.

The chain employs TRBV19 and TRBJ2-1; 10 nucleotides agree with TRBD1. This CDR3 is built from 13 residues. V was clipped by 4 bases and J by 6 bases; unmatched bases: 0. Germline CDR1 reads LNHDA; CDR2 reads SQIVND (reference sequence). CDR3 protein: CASSRDRGNEQFF. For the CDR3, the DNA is TGTGCCAGTAGTAGGGACAGGGGCAATGAGCAGTTCTTC.